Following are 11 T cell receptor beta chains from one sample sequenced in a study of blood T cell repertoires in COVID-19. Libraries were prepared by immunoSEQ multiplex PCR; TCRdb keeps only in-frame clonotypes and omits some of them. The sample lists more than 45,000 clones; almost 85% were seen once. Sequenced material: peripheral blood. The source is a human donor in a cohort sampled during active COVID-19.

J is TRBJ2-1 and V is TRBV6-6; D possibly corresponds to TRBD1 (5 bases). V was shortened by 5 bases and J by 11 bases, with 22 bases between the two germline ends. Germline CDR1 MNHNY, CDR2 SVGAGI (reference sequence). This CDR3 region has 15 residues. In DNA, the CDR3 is TGTGCCAGCAGTGCTTTAGGGGTGGATGCGGTTCAGCAGTTCTTC. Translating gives CASSALGVDAVQQFF.

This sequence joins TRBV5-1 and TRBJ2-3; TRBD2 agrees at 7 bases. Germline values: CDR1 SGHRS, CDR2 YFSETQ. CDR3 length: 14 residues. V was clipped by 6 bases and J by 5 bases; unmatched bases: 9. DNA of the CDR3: TGCGCCAGCACCTATGGGAGGGGCGAAGATACGCAGTATTTT. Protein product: CASTYGRGEDTQYF.

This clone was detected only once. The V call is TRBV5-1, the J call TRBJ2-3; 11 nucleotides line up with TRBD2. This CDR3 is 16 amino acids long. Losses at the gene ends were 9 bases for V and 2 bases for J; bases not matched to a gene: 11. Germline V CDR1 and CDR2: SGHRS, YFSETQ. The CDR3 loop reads CATKLTSGGATDTQYF. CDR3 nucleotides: TGCGCCACCAAACTAACTAGCGGGGGAGCCACAGATACGCAGTATTTT.

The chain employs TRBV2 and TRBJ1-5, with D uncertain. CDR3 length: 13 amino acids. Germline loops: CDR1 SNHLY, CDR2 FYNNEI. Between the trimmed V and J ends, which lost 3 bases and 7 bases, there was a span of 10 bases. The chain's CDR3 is CASSERLGQPQHF. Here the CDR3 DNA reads TGTGCCAGCAGTGAGAGGCTCGGGCAGCCCCAGCATTTT.

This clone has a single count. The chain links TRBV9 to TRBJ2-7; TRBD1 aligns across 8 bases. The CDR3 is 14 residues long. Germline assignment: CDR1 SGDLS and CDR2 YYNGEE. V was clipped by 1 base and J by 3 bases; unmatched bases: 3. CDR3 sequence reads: CASSVTQGGYEQYF. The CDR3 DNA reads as TGTGCCAGCAGCGTAACACAGGGGGGCTACGAGCAGTACTTC. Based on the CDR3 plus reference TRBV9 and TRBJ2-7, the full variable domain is DSGVTQTPKHLITATGQRVTLRCSPRSGDLSVYWYQQSLDQGLQFLIQYYNGEERAKGNILERFSAQQFPDLHSELNLSSLELGDSALYFCASSVTQGGYEQYFGPGTRLTVT.

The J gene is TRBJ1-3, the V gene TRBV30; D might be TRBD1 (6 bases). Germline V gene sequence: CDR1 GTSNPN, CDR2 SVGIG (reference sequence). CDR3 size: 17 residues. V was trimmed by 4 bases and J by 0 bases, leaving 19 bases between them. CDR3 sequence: CAWIATGSPSSGNTIYF. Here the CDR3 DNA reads TGTGCCTGGATTGCCACAGGGTCCCCTTCCTCTGGAAACACCATATATTTT.

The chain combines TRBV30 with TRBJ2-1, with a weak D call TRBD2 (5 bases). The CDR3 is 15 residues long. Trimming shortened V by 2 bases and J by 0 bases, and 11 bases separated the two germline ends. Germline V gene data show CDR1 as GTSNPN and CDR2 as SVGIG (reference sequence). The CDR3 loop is CAWSLDGSSYNEQFF. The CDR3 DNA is TGTGCCTGGAGTCTTGATGGGAGCTCCTACAATGAGCAGTTCTTC.

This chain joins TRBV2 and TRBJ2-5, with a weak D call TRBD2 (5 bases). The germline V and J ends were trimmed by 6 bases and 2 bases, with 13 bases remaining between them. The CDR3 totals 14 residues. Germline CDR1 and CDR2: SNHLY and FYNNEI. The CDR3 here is CASSERRMQETQYF. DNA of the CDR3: TGTGCCAGCAGCGAGAGGAGGATGCAAGAGACCCAGTACTTC.

CDR3 in amino acids: CASNIVGTDTQYF. CDR3 sequence (DNA): TGTGCCAGCAATATCGTAGGCACAGATACGCAGTATTTT. The rearrangement links TRBV7-2 to TRBJ2-3; D not certain. Trimming cost V 7 bases and J 1 base, with 9 bases left between them. The CDR3 runs 13 residues. Germline V gene sequence: CDR1 SGHTA, CDR2 FQGNSA.

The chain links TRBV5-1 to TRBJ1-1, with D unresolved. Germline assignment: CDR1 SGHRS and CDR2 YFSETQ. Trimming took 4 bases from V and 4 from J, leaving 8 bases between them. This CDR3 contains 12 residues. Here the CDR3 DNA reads TGCGCCAGCAGCACCAGTGGCACTGAAGCTTTCTTT. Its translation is CASSTSGTEAFF.

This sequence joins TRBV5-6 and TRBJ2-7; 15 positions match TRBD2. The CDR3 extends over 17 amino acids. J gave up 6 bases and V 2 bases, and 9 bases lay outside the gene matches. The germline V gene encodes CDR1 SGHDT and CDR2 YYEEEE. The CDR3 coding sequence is TGTGCCAGCAGCTTCCCAAGGACTAGCGGGGGGGCGGGCGAGCAGTACTTC. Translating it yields CASSFPRTSGGAGEQYF.